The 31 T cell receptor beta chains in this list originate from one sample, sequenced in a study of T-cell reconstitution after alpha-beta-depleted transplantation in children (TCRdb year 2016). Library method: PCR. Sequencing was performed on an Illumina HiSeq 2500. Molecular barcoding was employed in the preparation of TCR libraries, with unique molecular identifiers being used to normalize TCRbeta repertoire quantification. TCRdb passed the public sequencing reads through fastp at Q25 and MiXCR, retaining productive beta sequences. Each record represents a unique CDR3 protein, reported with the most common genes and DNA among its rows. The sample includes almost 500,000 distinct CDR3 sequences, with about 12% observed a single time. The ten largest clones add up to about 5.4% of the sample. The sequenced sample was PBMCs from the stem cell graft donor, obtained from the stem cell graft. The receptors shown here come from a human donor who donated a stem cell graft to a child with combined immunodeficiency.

CDR3 in DNA: TGCAGTGCTAGAGATCTTCTCGGGACTCTCACCTACGAGCAGTACTTC. Protein product: CSARDLLGTLTYEQYF. The V call is TRBV20-1, the J call TRBJ2-7, with D possibly TRBD2 on 6 matching bases. Trimming pared 0 bases from V and 2 bases from J, leaving 17 bases between. The CDR3 sequence is 16 residues long. Germline CDR1 reads DFQATT; CDR2 reads SNEGSKA (reference sequence).

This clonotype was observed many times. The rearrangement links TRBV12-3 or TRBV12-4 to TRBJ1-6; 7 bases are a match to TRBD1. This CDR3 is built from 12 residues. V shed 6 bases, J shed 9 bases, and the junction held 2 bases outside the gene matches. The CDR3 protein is CASSQGGSPLHF. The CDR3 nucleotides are TGTGCCAGCAGCCAGGGGGGTTCACCCCTCCACTTT.

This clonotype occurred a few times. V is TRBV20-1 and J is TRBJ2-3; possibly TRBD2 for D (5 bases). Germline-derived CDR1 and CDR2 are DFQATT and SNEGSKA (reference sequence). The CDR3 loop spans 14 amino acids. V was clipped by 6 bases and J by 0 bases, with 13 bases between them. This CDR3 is CSAHGLLSTDTQYF. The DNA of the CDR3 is TGCAGTGCGCATGGACTTCTTAGCACAGATACGCAGTATTTT.

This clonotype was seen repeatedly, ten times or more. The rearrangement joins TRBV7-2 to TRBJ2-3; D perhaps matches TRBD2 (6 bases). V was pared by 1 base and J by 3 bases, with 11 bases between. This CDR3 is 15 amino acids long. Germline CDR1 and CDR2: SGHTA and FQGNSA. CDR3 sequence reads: CASSLEAGRTDTQYF. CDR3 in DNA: TGTGCCAGCAGCTTAGAGGCGGGAAGGACAGATACGCAGTATTTT.

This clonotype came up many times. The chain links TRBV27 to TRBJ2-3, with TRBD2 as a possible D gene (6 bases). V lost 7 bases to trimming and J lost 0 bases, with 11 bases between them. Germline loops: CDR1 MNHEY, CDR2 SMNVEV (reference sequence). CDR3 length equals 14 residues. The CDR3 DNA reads TGTGCCAGCACAAAGGGGACTAGCACAGATACGCAGTATTTT. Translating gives CASTKGTSTDTQYF.

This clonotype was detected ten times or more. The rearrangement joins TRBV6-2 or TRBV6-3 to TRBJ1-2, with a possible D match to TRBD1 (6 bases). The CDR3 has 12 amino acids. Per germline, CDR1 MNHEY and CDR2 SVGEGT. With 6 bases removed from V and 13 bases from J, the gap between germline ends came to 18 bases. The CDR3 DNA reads TGTGCCAGCAGGACCGACAGGACGGGGGTCACCTTC. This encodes CASRTDRTGVTF.

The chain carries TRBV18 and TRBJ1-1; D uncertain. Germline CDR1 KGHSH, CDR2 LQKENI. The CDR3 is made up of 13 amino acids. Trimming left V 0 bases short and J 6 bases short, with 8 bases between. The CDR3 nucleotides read TGTGCCAGCTCACCACCACCAACGGCTGAAGCTTTCTTT. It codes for CASSPPPTAEAFF.

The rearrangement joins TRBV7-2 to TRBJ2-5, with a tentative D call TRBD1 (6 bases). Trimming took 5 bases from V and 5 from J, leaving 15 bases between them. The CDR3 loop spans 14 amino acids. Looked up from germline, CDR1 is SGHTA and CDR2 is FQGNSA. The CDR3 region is CASSPSGGWETQYF. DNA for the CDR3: TGTGCCAGCAGCCCATCTGGGGGCTGGGAGACCCAGTACTTC. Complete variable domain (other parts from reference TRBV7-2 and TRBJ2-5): GAGVSQSPSNKVTEKGKDVELRCDPISGHTALYWYRQSLGQGLEFLIYFQGNSAPDKSGLPSDRFSAERTGGSVSTLTIQRTQQEDSAVYLCASSPSGGWETQYFGPGTRLLVL.

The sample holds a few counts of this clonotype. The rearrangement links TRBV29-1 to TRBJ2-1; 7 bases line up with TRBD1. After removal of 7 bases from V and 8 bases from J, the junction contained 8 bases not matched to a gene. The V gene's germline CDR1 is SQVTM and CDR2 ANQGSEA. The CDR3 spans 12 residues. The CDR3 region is CSAERGGDEQFF. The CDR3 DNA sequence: TGCAGCGCCGAGCGAGGGGGCGATGAGCAGTTCTTC.

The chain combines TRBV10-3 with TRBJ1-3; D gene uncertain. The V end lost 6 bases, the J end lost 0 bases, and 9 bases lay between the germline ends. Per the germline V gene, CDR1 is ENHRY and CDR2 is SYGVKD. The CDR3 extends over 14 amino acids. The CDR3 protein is CAIRSDSSGNTIYF. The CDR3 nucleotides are TGTGCCATCAGAAGCGATAGCTCTGGAAACACCATATATTTT.

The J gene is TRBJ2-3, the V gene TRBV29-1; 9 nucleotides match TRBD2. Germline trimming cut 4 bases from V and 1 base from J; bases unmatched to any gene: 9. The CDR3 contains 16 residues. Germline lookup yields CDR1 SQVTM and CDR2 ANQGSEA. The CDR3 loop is CSVAQGLAWGTDTQYF. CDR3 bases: TGCAGCGTTGCTCAAGGACTAGCGTGGGGCACAGATACGCAGTATTTT.

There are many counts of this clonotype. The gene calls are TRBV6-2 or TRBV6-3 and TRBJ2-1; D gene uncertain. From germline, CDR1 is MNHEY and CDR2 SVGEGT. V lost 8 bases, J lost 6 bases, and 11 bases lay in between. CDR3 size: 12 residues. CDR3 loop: CASAPKRNEQFF. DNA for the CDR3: TGTGCCAGCGCCCCCAAACGCAATGAGCAGTTCTTC.

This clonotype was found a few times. CDR3 nucleotide sequence: TGTGCCAGCAGCCCCCGCGTAAGCTCCTACAATGAGCAGTTCTTC. The encoded protein is CASSPRVSSYNEQFF. The genes are TRBV7-9 and TRBJ2-1; no clear D gene. The CDR3 runs to 15 residues. Germline V gene data show CDR1 as SEHNR and CDR2 as FQNEAQ (reference sequence). Trimming took 5 bases from V and 0 from J, leaving 11 bases between them.

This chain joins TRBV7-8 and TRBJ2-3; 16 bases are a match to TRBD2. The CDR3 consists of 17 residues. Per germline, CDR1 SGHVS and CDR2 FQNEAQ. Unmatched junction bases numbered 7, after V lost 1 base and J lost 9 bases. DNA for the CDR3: TGTGCCAGCAGCTTAGTGGGAGGGACTAGCGGGAGGGGGACGCAGTATTTT. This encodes CASSLVGGTSGRGTQYF.

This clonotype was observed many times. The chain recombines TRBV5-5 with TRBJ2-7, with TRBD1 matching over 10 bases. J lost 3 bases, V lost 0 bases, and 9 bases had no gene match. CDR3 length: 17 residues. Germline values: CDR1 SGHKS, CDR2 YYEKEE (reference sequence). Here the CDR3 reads CASSLGQGARNIYEQYF. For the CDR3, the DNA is TGTGCCAGCAGCTTGGGACAGGGGGCGCGCAACATCTACGAGCAGTACTTC.

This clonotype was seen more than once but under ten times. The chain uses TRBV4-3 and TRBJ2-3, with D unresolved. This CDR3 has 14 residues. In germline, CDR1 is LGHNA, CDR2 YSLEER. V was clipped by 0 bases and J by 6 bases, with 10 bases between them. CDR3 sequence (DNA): TGCGCCAGCAGCCAAGACCTCGCCACGGATACGCAGTATTTT. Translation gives CASSQDLATDTQYF.

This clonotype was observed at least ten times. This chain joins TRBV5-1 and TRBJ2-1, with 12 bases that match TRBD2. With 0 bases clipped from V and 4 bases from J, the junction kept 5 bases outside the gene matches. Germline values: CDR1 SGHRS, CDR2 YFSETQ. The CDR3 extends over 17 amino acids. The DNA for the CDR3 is TGCGCCAGCAGCTTGGAACTAGCGGGAGGTCTATACAATGAGCAGTTCTTC. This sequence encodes CASSLELAGGLYNEQFF.

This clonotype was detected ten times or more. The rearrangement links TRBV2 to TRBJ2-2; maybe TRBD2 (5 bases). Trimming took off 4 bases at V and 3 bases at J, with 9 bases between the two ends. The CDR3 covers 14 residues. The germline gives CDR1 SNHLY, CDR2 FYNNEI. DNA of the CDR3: TGTGCCAGCAGTGTATCGGGGTACACCGGGGAGCTGTTTTTT. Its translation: CASSVSGYTGELFF.

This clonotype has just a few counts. In DNA, the CDR3 is TGCAGTGCTACTACCACCGGGACCGCAGATTCACCCCTCCACTTT. Amino acid sequence: CSATTTGTADSPLHF. V usage is TRBV20-1 and J usage is TRBJ1-6; tentative D call: TRBD1 (5 bases). The germline V gene has CDR1 DFQATT and CDR2 SNEGSKA (reference sequence). The CDR3 covers 15 residues. The V and J ends lost 4 bases and 8 bases respectively, with 18 bases between them.

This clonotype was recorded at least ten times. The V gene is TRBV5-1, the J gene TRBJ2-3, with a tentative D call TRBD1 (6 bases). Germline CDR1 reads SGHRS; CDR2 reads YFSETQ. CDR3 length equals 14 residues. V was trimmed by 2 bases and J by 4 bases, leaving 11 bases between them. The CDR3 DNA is TGCGCCAGCAGCTTCAGGGGCTTCCCAGATACGCAGTATTTT. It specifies CASSFRGFPDTQYF.

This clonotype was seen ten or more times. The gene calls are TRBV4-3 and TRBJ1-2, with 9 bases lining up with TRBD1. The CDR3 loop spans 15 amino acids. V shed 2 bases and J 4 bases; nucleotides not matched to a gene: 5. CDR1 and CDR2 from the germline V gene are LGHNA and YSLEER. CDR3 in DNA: TGCGCCAGCAGCCAAACCCGGGACAGGGTCTATGGCTACACCTTC. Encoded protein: CASSQTRDRVYGYTF.

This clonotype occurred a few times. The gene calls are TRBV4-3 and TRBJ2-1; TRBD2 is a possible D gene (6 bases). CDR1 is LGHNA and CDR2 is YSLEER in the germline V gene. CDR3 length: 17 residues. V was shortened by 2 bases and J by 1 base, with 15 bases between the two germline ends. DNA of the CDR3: TGCGCCAGCAGCCAATCCACTGAGGGGAGGTCCTACAATGAGCAGTTCTTC. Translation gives CASSQSTEGRSYNEQFF.

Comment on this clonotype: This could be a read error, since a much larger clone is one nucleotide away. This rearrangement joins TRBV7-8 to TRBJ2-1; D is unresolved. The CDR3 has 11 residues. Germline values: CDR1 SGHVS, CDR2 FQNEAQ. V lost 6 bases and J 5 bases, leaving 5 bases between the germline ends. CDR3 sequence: CASRQNNEQFF. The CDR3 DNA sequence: TGTGCCAGCAGACAGAACAATGAGCAGTTCTTC.

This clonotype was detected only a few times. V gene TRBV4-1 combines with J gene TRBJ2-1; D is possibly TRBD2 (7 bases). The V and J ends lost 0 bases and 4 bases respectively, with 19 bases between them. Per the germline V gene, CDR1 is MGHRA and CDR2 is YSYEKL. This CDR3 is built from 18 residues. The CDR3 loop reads CASSQDGGLGGIYNEQFF. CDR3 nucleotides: TGCGCCAGCAGCCAAGATGGGGGGCTGGGGGGGATATACAATGAGCAGTTCTTC.

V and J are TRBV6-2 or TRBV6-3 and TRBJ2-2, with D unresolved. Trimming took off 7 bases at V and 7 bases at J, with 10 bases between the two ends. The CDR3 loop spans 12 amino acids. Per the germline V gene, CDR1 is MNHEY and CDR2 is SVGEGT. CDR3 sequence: CASTPASGELFF. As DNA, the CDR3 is TGTGCCAGCACACCAGCGAGCGGGGAGCTGTTTTTT.

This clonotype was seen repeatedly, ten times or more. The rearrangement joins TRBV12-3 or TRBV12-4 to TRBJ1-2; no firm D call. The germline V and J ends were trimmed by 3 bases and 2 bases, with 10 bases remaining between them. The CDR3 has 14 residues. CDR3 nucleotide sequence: TGTGCCAGCAGTTTGCCCCCGGCCAACTATGGCTACACCTTC. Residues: CASSLPPANYGYTF.

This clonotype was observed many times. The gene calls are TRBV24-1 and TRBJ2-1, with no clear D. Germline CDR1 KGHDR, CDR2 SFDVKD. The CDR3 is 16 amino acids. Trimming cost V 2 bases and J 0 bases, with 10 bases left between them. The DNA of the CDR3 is TGTGCCACCAGTGATTCCCGGCTTGTCTCCTACAATGAGCAGTTCTTC. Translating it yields CATSDSRLVSYNEQFF.

Written as DNA, the CDR3 is TGTGCCAGCAGCTTGGGGGAACAGGGGGCGCAGAATTCACCCCTCCACTTT. Amino acid sequence: CASSLGEQGAQNSPLHF. J is TRBJ1-6 and V is TRBV5-6; 9 bases fit TRBD1. This CDR3 comprises 17 residues. V lost 0 bases, J lost 7 bases, and 8 bases stayed unmatched. Germline V gives CDR1 SGHDT, CDR2 YYEEEE. Combining the CDR3 with reference TRBV5-6 and TRBJ1-6 gives the whole variable domain DAGVTQSPTHLIKTRGQQVTLRCSPKSGHDTVSWYQQALGQGPQFIFQYYEEEERQRGNFPDRFSGHQFPNYSSELNVNALLLGDSALYLCASSLGEQGAQNSPLHFGNGTRLTVT.

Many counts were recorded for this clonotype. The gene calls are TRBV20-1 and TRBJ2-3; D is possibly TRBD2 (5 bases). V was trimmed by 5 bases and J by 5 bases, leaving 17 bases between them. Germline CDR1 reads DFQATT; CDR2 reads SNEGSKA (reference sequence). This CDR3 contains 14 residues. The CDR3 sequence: CSAVPTLARDTQYF. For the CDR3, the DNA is TGCAGTGCTGTTCCCACGCTAGCAAGAGATACGCAGTATTTT.

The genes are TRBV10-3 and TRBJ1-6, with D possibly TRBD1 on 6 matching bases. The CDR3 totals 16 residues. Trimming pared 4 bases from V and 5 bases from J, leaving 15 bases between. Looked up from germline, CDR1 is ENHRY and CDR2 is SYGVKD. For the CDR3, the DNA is TGTGCCATCAGTGTACGTGGGACATTCGATAATTCACCCCTCCACTTT. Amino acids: CAISVRGTFDNSPLHF.

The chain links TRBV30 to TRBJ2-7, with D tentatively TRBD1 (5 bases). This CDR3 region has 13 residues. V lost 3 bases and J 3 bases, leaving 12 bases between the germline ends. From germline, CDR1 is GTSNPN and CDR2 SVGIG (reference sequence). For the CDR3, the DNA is TGTGCCTGGAGCGCCCGTACAGGCTACGAGCAGTACTTC. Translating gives CAWSARTGYEQYF.